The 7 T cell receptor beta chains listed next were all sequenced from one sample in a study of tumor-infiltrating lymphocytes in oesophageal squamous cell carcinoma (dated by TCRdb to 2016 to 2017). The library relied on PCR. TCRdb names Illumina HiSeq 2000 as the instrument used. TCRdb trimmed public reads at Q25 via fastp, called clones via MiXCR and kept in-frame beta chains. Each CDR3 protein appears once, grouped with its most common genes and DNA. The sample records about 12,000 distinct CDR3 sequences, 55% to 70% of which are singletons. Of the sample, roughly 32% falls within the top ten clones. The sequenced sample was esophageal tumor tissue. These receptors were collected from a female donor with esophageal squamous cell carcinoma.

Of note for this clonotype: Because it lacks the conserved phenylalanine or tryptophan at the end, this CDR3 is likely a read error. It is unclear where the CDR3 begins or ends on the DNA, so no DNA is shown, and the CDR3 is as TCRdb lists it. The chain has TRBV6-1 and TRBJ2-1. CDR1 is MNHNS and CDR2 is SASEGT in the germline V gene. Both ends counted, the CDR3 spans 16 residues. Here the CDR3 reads CASSGRAVQETQYFGS.

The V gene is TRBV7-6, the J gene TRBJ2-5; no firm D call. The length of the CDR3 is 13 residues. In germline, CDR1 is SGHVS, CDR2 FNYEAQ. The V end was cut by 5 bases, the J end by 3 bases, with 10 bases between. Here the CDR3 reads CASSLEPKETQYF. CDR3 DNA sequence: TGTGCCAGCAGCCTGGAACCCAAAGAGACCCAGTACTTC.

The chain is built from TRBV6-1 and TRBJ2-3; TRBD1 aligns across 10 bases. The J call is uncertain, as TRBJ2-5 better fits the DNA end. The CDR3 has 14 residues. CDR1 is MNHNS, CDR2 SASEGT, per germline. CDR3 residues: CASSGDRGVKTQYF. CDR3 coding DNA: TGTGCCAGCAGTGGGGACAGGGGAGTGAAGACCCAGTACTTC.

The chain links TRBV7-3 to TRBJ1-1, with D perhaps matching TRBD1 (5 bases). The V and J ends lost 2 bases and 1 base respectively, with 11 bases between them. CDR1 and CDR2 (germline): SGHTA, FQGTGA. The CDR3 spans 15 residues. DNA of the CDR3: TGTGCCAGCAGCTTATGGGGGGGTGGGAACACTGAAGCTTTCTTT. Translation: CASSLWGGGNTEAFF.

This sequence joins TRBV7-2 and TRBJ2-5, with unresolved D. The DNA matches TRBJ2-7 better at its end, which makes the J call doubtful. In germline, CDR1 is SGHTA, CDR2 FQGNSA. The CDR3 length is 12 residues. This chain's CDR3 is CASSLYNYEQYF. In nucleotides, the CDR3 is TGTGCCAGCAGCTTATACAACTACGAGCAGTACTTC.

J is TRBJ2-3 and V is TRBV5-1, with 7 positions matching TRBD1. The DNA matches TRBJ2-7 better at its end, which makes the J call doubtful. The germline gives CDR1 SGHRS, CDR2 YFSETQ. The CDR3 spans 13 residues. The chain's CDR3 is CASRGTDYEEQYF. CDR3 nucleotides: TGCGCCAGCAGAGGGACAGACTACGAGGAGCAGTACTTC.

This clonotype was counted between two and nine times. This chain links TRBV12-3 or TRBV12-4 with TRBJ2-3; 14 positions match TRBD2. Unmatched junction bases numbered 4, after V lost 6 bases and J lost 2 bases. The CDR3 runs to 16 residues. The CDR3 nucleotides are TGTGCCAGCAGGGGGACTAGCGGGAGCGTCACAGATACGCAGTATTTT. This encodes CASRGTSGSVTDTQYF.